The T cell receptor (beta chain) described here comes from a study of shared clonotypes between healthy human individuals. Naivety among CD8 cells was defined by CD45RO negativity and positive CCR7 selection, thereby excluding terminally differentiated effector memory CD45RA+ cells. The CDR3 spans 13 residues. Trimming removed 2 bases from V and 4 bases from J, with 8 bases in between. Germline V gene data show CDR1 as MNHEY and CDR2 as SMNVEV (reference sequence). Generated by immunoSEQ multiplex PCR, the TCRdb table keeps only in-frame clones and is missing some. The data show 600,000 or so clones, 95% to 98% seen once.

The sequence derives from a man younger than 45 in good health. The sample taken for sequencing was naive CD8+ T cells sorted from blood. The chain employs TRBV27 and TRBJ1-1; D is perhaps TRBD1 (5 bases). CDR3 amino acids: CASSLRGGTEAFF. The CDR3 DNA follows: TGTGCCAGCAGTTTACGGGGGGGCACTGAAGCTTTCTTT.